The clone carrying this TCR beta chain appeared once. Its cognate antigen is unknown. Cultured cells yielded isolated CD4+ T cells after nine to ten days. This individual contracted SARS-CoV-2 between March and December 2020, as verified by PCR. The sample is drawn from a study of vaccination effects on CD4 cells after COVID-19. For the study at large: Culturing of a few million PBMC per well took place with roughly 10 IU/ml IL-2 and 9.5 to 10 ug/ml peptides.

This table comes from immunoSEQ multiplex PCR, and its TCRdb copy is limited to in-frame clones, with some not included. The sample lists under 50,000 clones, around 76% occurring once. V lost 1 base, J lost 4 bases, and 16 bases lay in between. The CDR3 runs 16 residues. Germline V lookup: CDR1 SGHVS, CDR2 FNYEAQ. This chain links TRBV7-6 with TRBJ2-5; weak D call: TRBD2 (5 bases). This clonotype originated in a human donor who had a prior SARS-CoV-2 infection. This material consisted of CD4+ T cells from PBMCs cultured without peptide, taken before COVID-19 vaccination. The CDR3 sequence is CASSLVSRAAGETQYF. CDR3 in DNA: TGTGCCAGCAGCTTAGTTTCGCGGGCGGCGGGAGAGACCCAGTACTTC.